Presented here are 22 T cell receptor beta chains from one specimen sequenced in a study of CD8 T cells in ankylosing spondylitis. One entry per CDR3 protein results from TCRdb running MiXCR on the 5' RACE reads. The profile shows 450,000 or so distinct CDR3 sequences, 25% to 30% of them singletons. Their antigens are not known. General study results and limits: Apparently characteristic of ankylosing spondylitis blood was a TCR beta motif (fewer than ten highly homologous variants).

Specimen: blood, either unsorted or a sorted T cell fraction (not recorded which). The receptors come from a male donor with ankylosing spondylitis.

This chain uses TRBV19 with TRBJ2-3; TRBD1 aligns across 7 bases. CDR3 length: 16 amino acids. CDR1 and CDR2 (germline): LNHDA, SQIVND (reference sequence). The ends lost 4 bases at V and 10 bases at J; junction bases unmatched: 17. The CDR3 DNA follows: TGTGCCAGTAGTACAGCACGGGCAGGGGGATTCTCGCCGCAGTATTTT. This sequence encodes CASSTARAGGFSPQYF.

This clonotype came up a few times. CDR3 sequence (DNA): TGTGCCACCAATTCCGGGACGGTCTACAATGAGCAGTTCTTC. Its translation is CATNSGTVYNEQFF. The chain is built from TRBV12-3 or TRBV12-4 and TRBJ2-1; D is perhaps TRBD1 or TRBD2 (5 bases each). V lost 10 bases, J lost 3 bases, and 16 bases lay in between. The CDR3 spans 14 residues.

This clonotype was seen only a few times. The chain joins TRBV11-1 to TRBJ2-6; possibly TRBD1 for D (7 bases). CDR1 is SGHAT and CDR2 is FQDESV in the germline V gene (reference sequence). The CDR3 totals 18 residues. V was trimmed by 3 bases and J by 0 bases, leaving 15 bases between them. CDR3 sequence: CASSFPLQGGSGANVLTF. The DNA of the CDR3 is TGTGCCAGCAGCTTCCCCCTTCAGGGGGGCTCTGGGGCCAACGTCCTGACTTTC.

The chain joins TRBV25-1 to TRBJ1-1; maybe TRBD1 (6 bases). CDR1 and CDR2 (germline): MGHDK, SYGVNS. The CDR3 consists of 12 residues. Trimming left V 6 bases short and J 8 bases short, with 13 bases between. CDR3: CASRPQGQEAFF. The DNA of the CDR3 is TGTGCCAGCAGACCCCAGGGGCAGGAAGCTTTCTTT.

The rearrangement joins TRBV24-1 to TRBJ1-2; D may be TRBD1 (5 bases). This CDR3 is 12 amino acids long. V dropped 3 bases and J dropped 10 bases, with 11 bases sitting between them. Per germline, CDR1 KGHDR and CDR2 SFDVKD. In DNA form, the CDR3 reads TGTGCCACCAGTGATCTTGGGACCGTCTACACCTTC. Protein: CATSDLGTVYTF.

This clonotype was counted only a few times. The rearrangement joins TRBV4-2 to TRBJ2-3, with 15 bases fitting TRBD2. Germline values: CDR1 LGHNA, CDR2 YNFKEQ. This CDR3 has 18 amino acids. J lost 2 bases, V lost 4 bases, and 7 bases had no gene match. The CDR3 sequence: CASSPGLAGGGITDTQYF. The CDR3 DNA is TGTGCCAGCAGCCCTGGACTAGCGGGAGGGGGAATCACAGATACGCAGTATTTT.

The chain carries TRBV27 and TRBJ1-4; possible D gene TRBD1, 5 bases. CDR1 is MNHEY, CDR2 SMNVEV, per germline (reference sequence). Trimming removed 0 bases at V and 8 bases at J, with 10 bases between. CDR3 size: 14 residues. For the CDR3, the DNA is TGTGCCAGCAGTTTATCGGGCAGGGAAGAAAAACTGTTTTTT. Translating gives CASSLSGREEKLFF.

This clonotype was observed a few times. The gene calls are TRBV12-3 or TRBV12-4 and TRBJ2-5, with 9 bases identical to TRBD1. The V segment lost 4 bases and the J segment 5 bases; nucleotides outside the gene matches: 8. This CDR3 contains 15 residues. Written as DNA, the CDR3 is TGTGCCAGCAGTTCCCACAGGGGGCCCTGGGAGACCCAGTACTTC. Protein product: CASSSHRGPWETQYF.

The chain couples TRBV15 to TRBJ1-6; D not certain. The CDR3 is made up of 18 amino acids. Germline V CDR1 and CDR2: LNHNV, YYDKDF (reference sequence). Trimming removed 0 bases at V and 5 bases at J, with 17 bases between. The CDR3 loop is CATSRDSLTIHDNSPLHF. The DNA of the CDR3 is TGTGCCACCAGCAGAGATTCCCTAACTATTCATGATAATTCACCCCTCCACTTT.

The chain carries TRBV20-1 and TRBJ1-2, with TRBD1 identical over 7 bases. The V gene's germline CDR1 is DFQATT and CDR2 SNEGSKA (reference sequence). The length of the CDR3 is 15 residues. The V and J ends lost 6 bases and 2 bases, in that order; junction bases with no gene match: 12. The CDR3 spells CSAVIPGQQNYGYTF. The CDR3 coding sequence is TGCAGTGCCGTCATCCCGGGACAGCAAAACTATGGCTACACCTTC.

The chain combines TRBV5-1 with TRBJ2-7; D unresolved. CDR3 length: 14 amino acids. Germline assignment: CDR1 SGHRS and CDR2 YFSETQ. Trimming shortened V by 0 bases and J by 4 bases, and 11 bases separated the two germline ends. DNA of the CDR3: TGCGCCAGCAGCTTGGTGGTAGGAGAGTACGAGCAGTACTTC. Translated: CASSLVVGEYEQYF.

This sequence joins TRBV29-1 and TRBJ2-7; TRBD2 matches at 16 bases. Germline-derived CDR1 and CDR2 are SQVTM and ANQGSEA. CDR3 length: 20 amino acids. With 0 bases clipped from V and 2 bases from J, the junction kept 13 bases outside the gene matches. The CDR3 DNA is TGCAGCGTTGAAGATCGACAACTTGGGACTAGCGGGAGGGCACCCTACGAGCAGTACTTC. Amino acid sequence: CSVEDRQLGTSGRAPYEQYF.

The chain combines TRBV27 with TRBJ2-5, with D unclear. Germline CDR1 MNHEY, CDR2 SMNVEV (reference sequence). Deletions cut 2 bases from V and 1 base from J, with 8 bases between. CDR3 length: 14 residues. CDR3 sequence: CASSLRHRQETQYF. CDR3 DNA: TGTGCCAGCAGTTTAAGACACCGCCAAGAGACCCAGTACTTC.

This clonotype has ten or more counts. The chain is built from TRBV5-5 and TRBJ1-2; D remains unclear. This CDR3 contains 12 residues. Germline CDR1 reads SGHKS; CDR2 reads YYEKEE (reference sequence). Between the trimmed V and J ends, which lost 4 bases and 5 bases, there was a span of 9 bases. The CDR3 DNA follows: TGTGCCAGCAGCCCGGGAACGTATGGCTACACCTTC. Its protein product is CASSPGTYGYTF.

This clonotype was counted a few times. The chain couples TRBV4-1 to TRBJ2-3; TRBD2 is a possible D gene (5 bases). This CDR3 is 16 amino acids long. The V end was cut by 4 bases, the J end by 0 bases, with 14 bases between. Germline CDR1 is MGHRA and CDR2 is YSYEKL. The CDR3 DNA reads as TGCGCCAGCAGCCTTTCGTCGGACTTGAGCACAGATACGCAGTATTTT. Its protein product is CASSLSSDLSTDTQYF.

In this sample, this clonotype turned up many times. This chain links TRBV7-2 with TRBJ2-4; no clear D. Germline V gene sequence: CDR1 SGHTA, CDR2 FQGNSA. V was clipped by 5 bases and J by 3 bases, with 5 bases between them. This CDR3 region has 12 residues. The CDR3 reads CASSQDKNIQYF. The CDR3, as DNA: TGTGCCAGCAGCCAGGACAAAAACATTCAGTACTTC.

The chain has TRBV24-1 and TRBJ1-2; no firm D call. Germline V gives CDR1 KGHDR, CDR2 SFDVKD. The CDR3 sequence is 14 residues long. Trimming took off 2 bases at V and 4 bases at J, with 10 bases between the two ends. The CDR3 DNA reads as TGTGCCACCAGTGATTCGGCAGAAACCTATGGCTACACCTTC. It yields the protein CATSDSAETYGYTF.

This clonotype occurred a few times. The chain has TRBV20-1 and TRBJ2-7; D is ambiguous. V dropped 3 bases and J dropped 4 bases, with 7 bases sitting between them. The CDR3 runs 11 residues. In germline, CDR1 is DFQATT, CDR2 SNEGSKA (reference sequence). DNA of the CDR3: TGCAGTGCTAGCGATCTATACGAGCAGTACGTC. It specifies CSASDLYEQYV.

This chain uses TRBV28 with TRBJ2-1; TRBD2 might be the D (6 bases). Germline V gives CDR1 MDHEN, CDR2 SYDVKM. CDR3 length equals 12 residues. The V end was cut by 11 bases, the J end by 3 bases, with 11 bases between. The CDR3 here is CASTRGYNEQFF. The CDR3 DNA reads as TGTGCCTCGACTAGGGGCTACAATGAGCAGTTCTTC.

The V call is TRBV9, the J call TRBJ2-1; D is unclear. The CDR3 consists of 15 residues. The V gene's germline CDR1 is SGDLS and CDR2 YYNGEE. V lost 4 bases and J lost 5, with 16 bases in between. CDR3 residues: CASSPRYRPDNEQFF. The CDR3 DNA is TGTGCCAGCAGCCCACGTTATAGACCAGACAATGAGCAGTTCTTC.

This rearrangement joins TRBV25-1 to TRBJ2-7; D is possibly TRBD1 (6 bases). CDR1 MGHDK and CDR2 SYGVNS come from the germline V gene. Between the trimmed V and J ends, which lost 3 bases and 7 bases, there was a span of 13 bases. This CDR3 has 13 residues. The CDR3 DNA sequence: TGTGCCAGCAGTGAGCCACAGGGCGGGGAGCAGTACTTC. Its protein product is CASSEPQGGEQYF.

V gene TRBV7-2 combines with J gene TRBJ2-1; TRBD2 matches 7 bases. The CDR3 has 14 amino acids. Germline V gene lookup returns CDR1 SGHTA and CDR2 FQGNSA. J gave up 7 bases and V 0 bases, and 3 bases lay outside the gene matches. The CDR3 region has the DNA TGTGCCAGCAGCTTAGCCTTTAGCGGGAATGAGCAGTTCTTC. Protein product: CASSLAFSGNEQFF.